A selection of T cell receptor beta chains follows, all from one sample in a study of regulatory T cells in long-lasting Graves disease. In TCRdb, the multiplex PCR reads were re-called with MiXCR into one record per CDR3 protein. The sample lists more than 450,000 distinct CDR3 sequences, around 12% occurring once. The data also belong to a second study, concerning T cells in Graves' hyperthyroidism and ophthalmopathy.

Sequenced here: peripheral blood mononuclear cells (PBMCs), sampled at new diagnosis, from a patient treated with antithyroid drugs. Receptors were obtained from a woman in her 30s with Graves disease. Both conserved end residues are part of each CDR3. Fields, in order: V gene, D gene, J gene, clone size, CDR3 protein, CDR3 DNA. D genes are given only for firm matches. Clone size is not always given. Where it is, it says once, few, many or a class for expanded clones.

v_call: TRBV2
d_call: TRBD2
j_call: TRBJ2-7
clone_size: once
cdr3_aa: CASMLASGKRNLYEQYF
cdr3_nt: TGTGCCAGCATGCTCGCTAGCGGGAAAAGGAACCTCTACGAGCAGTACTTC

v_call: TRBV6-1
d_call: NA
j_call: TRBJ1-5
clone_size: many
cdr3_aa: CASSEQPGGLNQPQHF
cdr3_nt: TGTGCCAGCAGTGAACAGCCAGGCGGGTTGAATCAGCCCCAGCATTTT

v_call: TRBV13
d_call: NA
j_call: TRBJ2-1
clone_size: many
cdr3_aa: CASSTQDSYNEQFF
cdr3_nt: TGTGCCAGCAGCACCCAGGACAGCTACAATGAGCAGTTCTTC

v_call: TRBV6-1
d_call: TRBD1
j_call: TRBJ1-4
clone_size: NA
cdr3_aa: CASSLGGTGDEKLFF
cdr3_nt: TGTGCCAGCAGTCTTGGCGGGACAGGCGATGAAAAACTGTTTTTT

v_call: TRBV19
d_call: TRBD2
j_call: TRBJ2-7
clone_size: few
cdr3_aa: CASSIGGVASGIYEQYF
cdr3_nt: TGTGCCAGTAGTATAGGGGGCGTTGCTAGCGGGATCTACGAGCAGTACTTC

v_call: TRBV5-1
d_call: TRBD2
j_call: TRBJ2-7
clone_size: few
cdr3_aa: CASSASSGSYEQYF
cdr3_nt: TGCGCCAGCAGCGCTTCTAGCGGGAGCTACGAGCAGTACTTC

v_call: TRBV20-1
d_call: TRBD1
j_call: TRBJ1-2
clone_size: few
cdr3_aa: CSARDPPGQGDYGYTF
cdr3_nt: TGCAGTGCTAGAGATCCACCGGGACAGGGGGACTATGGCTACACCTTC

v_call: TRBV7-9
d_call: NA
j_call: TRBJ2-6
clone_size: few
cdr3_aa: CASSLQGSDGDVSGANVLTF
cdr3_nt: TGTGCCAGCAGCTTACAAGGGTCAGATGGGGACGTCTCTGGGGCCAACGTCCTGACTTTC

v_call: TRBV3-1
d_call: NA
j_call: TRBJ2-5
clone_size: NA
cdr3_aa: CASTPPYQETQYF
cdr3_nt: TGTGCCAGCACTCCCCCGTACCAAGAGACCCAGTACTTC

v_call: TRBV7-9
d_call: NA
j_call: TRBJ2-3
clone_size: few
cdr3_aa: CASSLVGNGITDTQYF
cdr3_nt: TGTGCCAGCAGCTTAGTCGGGAACGGAATCACAGATACGCAGTATTTT

v_call: TRBV28
d_call: TRBD1
j_call: TRBJ2-7
clone_size: many
cdr3_aa: CASSLTGGAGEQYF
cdr3_nt: TGTGCCAGCAGCCTCACAGGGGGCGCGGGGGAGCAGTACTTC

v_call: TRBV3-1
d_call: NA
j_call: TRBJ2-6
clone_size: NA
cdr3_aa: CASSLTSSGANVLTF
cdr3_nt: TGTGCCAGCAGCCTAACCTCCTCTGGGGCCAACGTCCTGACTTTC

v_call: TRBV7-3
d_call: TRBD1
j_call: TRBJ2-1
clone_size: NA
cdr3_aa: CASSLAWTGEKNEQFF
cdr3_nt: TGTGCCAGCAGCCTAGCTTGGACAGGGGAAAAGAATGAGCAGTTCTTC

v_call: TRBV28
d_call: NA
j_call: TRBJ2-2
clone_size: many
cdr3_aa: CASSSWDAPTTGELFF
cdr3_nt: TGTGCCAGCAGTTCCTGGGACGCACCGACCACCGGGGAGCTGTTTTTT

v_call: TRBV15
d_call: NA
j_call: TRBJ1-4
clone_size: few
cdr3_aa: CATSRDRDGGNLLFF
cdr3_nt: TGTGCCACCAGCAGAGATCGGGACGGCGGAAATTTGCTGTTTTTT

v_call: TRBV20-1
d_call: NA
j_call: TRBJ1-5
clone_size: NA
cdr3_aa: CSASGRRNQPQHF
cdr3_nt: TGCAGTGCTAGCGGACGACGCAATCAGCCCCAGCATTTT

v_call: TRBV10-3
d_call: TRBD1
j_call: TRBJ1-6
clone_size: many
cdr3_aa: CAISSGQGHSPLHF
cdr3_nt: TGTGCCATCAGTTCGGGACAGGGGCACTCACCCCTCCACTTT

v_call: TRBV20-1
d_call: NA
j_call: TRBJ2-3
clone_size: many
cdr3_aa: CSARQGLSTDTQYF
cdr3_nt: TGCAGTGCTAGACAGGGGCTAAGCACAGATACGCAGTATTTT

v_call: TRBV6-1
d_call: TRBD2
j_call: TRBJ2-1
clone_size: many
cdr3_aa: CASSERLSGGGPNEQFF
cdr3_nt: TGTGCCAGCAGTGAGAGACTTAGCGGGGGAGGACCCAATGAGCAGTTCTTC

v_call: TRBV11-1
d_call: NA
j_call: TRBJ2-2
clone_size: many
cdr3_aa: CASSFLENTGELFF
cdr3_nt: TGTGCCAGCAGCTTCCTGGAGAACACCGGGGAGCTGTTTTTT